The 11 T cell receptor beta chains below all came from one sample that was sequenced in a study of cytomegalovirus exposure and HLA in healthy donors. PCR employed 60 Vbeta and 13 Jbeta primers. Here immunoSEQ multiplex PCR was the method, and the copy in TCRdb shows in-frame clones only, minus some. This table holds around 190,000 clones, approximately 84% found once. The sequenced sample was PBMCs. Source of these receptors: a female donor in good health and CMV-seronegative.

This chain connects TRBV5-6 to TRBJ2-2, with D perhaps matching TRBD2 (6 bases). The V gene lost 4 bases and the J gene lost 3 bases, with 19 bases spanning the gap. The CDR3 covers 17 residues. In germline, CDR1 is SGHDT, CDR2 YYEEEE. The CDR3 DNA reads TGTGCCAGCAGCCCCCACCCTGCGGGGTTGTACACCGGGGAGCTGTTTTTT. Translation: CASSPHPAGLYTGELFF.

The genes are TRBV27 and TRBJ2-1, with a weak D call TRBD2 (6 bases). Germline V lookup: CDR1 MNHEY, CDR2 SMNVEV (reference sequence). This CDR3 region has 12 residues. V lost 6 bases and J 12 bases, leaving 15 bases between the germline ends. The CDR3 loop reads CASRPSGGRQFF. CDR3 coding DNA: TGTGCCAGCAGACCTTCCGGGGGTCGGCAGTTCTTC.

This chain uses TRBV6-6 with TRBJ2-7, with TRBD2 identical over 7 bases. J gave up 2 bases and V 2 bases, and 9 bases lay outside the gene matches. CDR3 size: 16 residues. Germline assignment: CDR1 MNHNY and CDR2 SVGAGI (reference sequence). The CDR3 sequence: CASSYPRGGSAYEQYF. The CDR3 region has the DNA TGTGCCAGCAGTTACCCGCGGGGCGGGAGTGCCTACGAGCAGTACTTC.

In the case of this clone: Relative to the germline gene, one junction end is altered; a read error may explain this. The rearrangement links TRBV7-9 to TRBJ2-7; D remains ambiguous. CDR1 and CDR2 (germline): SEHNR, FQNEAQ (reference sequence). The CDR3 sequence is 11 residues long. The chain's CDR3 is CSSSLIGEQYF. The CDR3 bases are TGTTCCAGCAGCTTAATCGGGGAGCAGTACTTC.

The chain links TRBV5-1 to TRBJ2-5; 9 bases fit TRBD1. The J call is uncertain, as TRBJ2-7 better fits the DNA end. Germline V gene lookup returns CDR1 SGHRS and CDR2 YFSETQ. CDR3 length equals 15 residues. The CDR3 loop reads CASSLEGTGTYEQYF. CDR3 nucleotide sequence: TGCGCCAGCAGCTTGGAAGGGACAGGGACCTACGAGCAGTACTTC.

This sequence joins TRBV27 and TRBJ2-1; 9 nucleotides align to TRBD2. CDR3 length: 15 amino acids. Losses at the gene ends were 6 bases for V and 3 bases for J; bases not matched to a gene: 6. CDR1 and CDR2 from the germline V gene are MNHEY and SMNVEV (reference sequence). The CDR3, as DNA: TGTGCCAGCAGCATAGCGGGAGCGAGCTACAATGAGCAGTTCTTC. This encodes CASSIAGASYNEQFF.

This clone showed up just once. The chain's CDR3 is CASSLAGQTNQPQHF. CDR3 in DNA: TGCGCCAGCAGCTTGGCGGGACAGACAAATCAGCCCCAGCATTTT. The rearrangement uses TRBV5-1 and TRBJ1-5; 7 nucleotides match TRBD1. Germline lookup yields CDR1 SGHRS and CDR2 YFSETQ. V shed 0 bases and J 4 bases; nucleotides not matched to a gene: 4. The CDR3 extends over 15 amino acids.

V and J are TRBV4-2 and TRBJ2-1; TRBD2 matches at 8 bases. The CDR3 has 14 residues. V shed 1 base and J 9 bases; nucleotides not matched to a gene: 5. Per the germline V gene, CDR1 is LGHNA and CDR2 is YNFKEQ. CDR3 in amino acids: CASSQVRLAGEQFF. In DNA form, the CDR3 reads TGTGCCAGCAGCCAAGTTCGGCTAGCGGGTGAGCAGTTCTTC.

This clone was counted once. The chain joins TRBV6-1 to TRBJ2-1; a possible D gene is TRBD1 (6 bases). The CDR3 is made up of 15 amino acids. V was trimmed by 2 bases and J by 6 bases, leaving 14 bases between them. Germline V gives CDR1 MNHNS, CDR2 SASEGT. As DNA, the CDR3 is TGTGCCAGCAGTGAATTAGGGGGTCCCTCCAATGAGCAGTTCTTC. This codes for CASSELGGPSNEQFF.

The sample holds one count of this clone. V gene TRBV13 combines with J gene TRBJ2-7, with 12 bases matching TRBD2. Germline V gene data show CDR1 as PRHDT and CDR2 as FYEKMQ (reference sequence). The CDR3 runs to 18 residues. Germline trimming cut 0 bases from V and 2 bases from J; bases unmatched to any gene: 8. In nucleotides, the CDR3 is TGTGCCAGCAGCTTAGGGGAGATGGCTAGCGGGGGGGCCTACGAGCAGTACTTC. This translates into CASSLGEMASGGAYEQYF. Full variable domain (rest looked up from reference TRBV13 and TRBJ2-7): AAGVIQSPRHLIKEKRETATLKCYPIPRHDTVYWYQQGPGQDPQFLISFYEKMQSDKGSIPDRFSAQQFSDYHSELNMSSLELGDSALYFCASSLGEMASGGAYEQYFGPGTRLTVT.

The V call is TRBV1, the J call TRBJ1-2; the table's D call, TRBD1, has no DNA check behind it. TRBV1 is described as a pseudogene. This CDR3 region has 16 residues. CDR3 protein: CTSSQDIFDSFSGYTF. The CDR3 bases are TGCACCAGCAGCCAAGATATTTTCGACAGTTTTTCTGGCTACACCTTC.